Here is one T cell receptor (beta chain) with its context. The data were taken from a study of blood T cell repertoires in COVID-19. Germline CDR1 SGDLS, CDR2 YYNGEE. Germline trimming cut 8 bases from V and 3 bases from J; bases unmatched to any gene: 6. This CDR3 comprises 13 residues. Repertoires were generated with immunoSEQ multiplex PCR, while TCRdb's copy carries only in-frame clones and drops some. The sample lists more than 100,000 clones; approximately 88% were seen once. Sample: peripheral blood. The rearrangement joins TRBV9 to TRBJ1-1; 8 bases are a match to TRBD1. The clonotype comes from a man aged 55-75 years with acute or convalescent COVID-19. The CDR3 is CASTTGVDTEAFF. CDR3 sequence (DNA): TGTGCCAGTACGACAGGGGTGGACACTGAAGCTTTCTTT.